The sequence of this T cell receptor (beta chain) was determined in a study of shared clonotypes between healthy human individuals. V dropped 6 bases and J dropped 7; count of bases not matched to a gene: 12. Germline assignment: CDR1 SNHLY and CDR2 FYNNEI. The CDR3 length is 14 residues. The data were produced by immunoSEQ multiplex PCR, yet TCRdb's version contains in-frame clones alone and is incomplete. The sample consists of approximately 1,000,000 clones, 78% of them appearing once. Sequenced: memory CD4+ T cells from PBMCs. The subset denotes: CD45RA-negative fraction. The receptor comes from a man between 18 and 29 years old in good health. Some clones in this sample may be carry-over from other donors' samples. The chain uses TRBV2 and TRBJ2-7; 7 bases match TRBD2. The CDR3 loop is CASRSVTGGWEQYF. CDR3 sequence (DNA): TGTGCCAGCAGGTCGGTGACGGGAGGCTGGGAGCAGTACTTC.